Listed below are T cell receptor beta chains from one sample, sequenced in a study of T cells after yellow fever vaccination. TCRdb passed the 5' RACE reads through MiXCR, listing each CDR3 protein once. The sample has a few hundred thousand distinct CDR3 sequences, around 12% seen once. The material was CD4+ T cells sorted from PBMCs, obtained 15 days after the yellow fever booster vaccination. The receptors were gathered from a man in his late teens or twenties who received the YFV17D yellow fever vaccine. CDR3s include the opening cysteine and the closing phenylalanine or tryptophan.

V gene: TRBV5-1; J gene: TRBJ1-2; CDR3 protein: CASSLVGIGGYGYTF
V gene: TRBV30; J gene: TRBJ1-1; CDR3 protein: CAWSWDRPEAFF
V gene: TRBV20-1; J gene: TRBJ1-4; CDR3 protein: CSAAPPDRDEKLFF
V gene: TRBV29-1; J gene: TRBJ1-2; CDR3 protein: CSVASPTGYTF
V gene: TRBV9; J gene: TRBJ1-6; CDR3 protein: CASSVGNSPLRAPLHF
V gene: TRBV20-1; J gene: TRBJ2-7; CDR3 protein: CSALRDRVEEQYF
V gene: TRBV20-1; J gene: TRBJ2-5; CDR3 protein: CSAPLPGGALKTQYF
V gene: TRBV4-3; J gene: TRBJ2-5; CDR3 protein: CASSQLSWETQYF
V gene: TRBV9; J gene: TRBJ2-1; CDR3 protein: CASSVALLAGGGDEQFF
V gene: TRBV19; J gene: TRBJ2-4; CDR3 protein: CASSMETGGLVSKNIQYF
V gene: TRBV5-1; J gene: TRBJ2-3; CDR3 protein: CASSLFWGGDTQYF
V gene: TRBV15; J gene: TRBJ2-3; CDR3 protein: CATSRVPEDTQYF
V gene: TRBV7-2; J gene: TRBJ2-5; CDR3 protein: CASSRPQGTQYF
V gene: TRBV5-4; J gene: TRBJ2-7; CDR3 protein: CASSSRDRSYEQYF
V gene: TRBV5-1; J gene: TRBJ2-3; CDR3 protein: CASSLQLGVRDTQYF
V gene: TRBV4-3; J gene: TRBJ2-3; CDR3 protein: CASSQESSGGPVYYF
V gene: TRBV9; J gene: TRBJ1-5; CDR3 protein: CASSVGPGGYQPQHF
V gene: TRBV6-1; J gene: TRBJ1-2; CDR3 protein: CASSEYGTPRATF
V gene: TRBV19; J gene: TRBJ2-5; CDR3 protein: CASSKGNRLILGETQYF
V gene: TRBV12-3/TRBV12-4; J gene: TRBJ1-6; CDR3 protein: CASVGTGDSPLHF
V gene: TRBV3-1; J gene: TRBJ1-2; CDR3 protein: CASRPNRGLGYTF
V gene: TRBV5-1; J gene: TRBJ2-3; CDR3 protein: CASSHGQDQDTQYF
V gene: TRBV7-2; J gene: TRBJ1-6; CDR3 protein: CASSPEWGSPLHF
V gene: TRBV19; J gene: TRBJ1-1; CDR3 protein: CASSIGRGTEAFF
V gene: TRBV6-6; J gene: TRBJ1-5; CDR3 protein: CASSYSTPTGAPYSNQPQHF
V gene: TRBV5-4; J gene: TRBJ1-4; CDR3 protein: CASSLDASKLFF
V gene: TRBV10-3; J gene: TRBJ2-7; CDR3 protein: CATSTSGGANPYEQYF
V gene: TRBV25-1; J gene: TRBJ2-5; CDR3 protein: CASSERAGTRATQYF
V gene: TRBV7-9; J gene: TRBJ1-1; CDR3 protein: CASSLDSDGTEAFF
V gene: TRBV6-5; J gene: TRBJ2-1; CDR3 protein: CASSFVRTSGVYNEQFF
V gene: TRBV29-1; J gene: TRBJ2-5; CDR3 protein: CSTRRGGLGETQYF
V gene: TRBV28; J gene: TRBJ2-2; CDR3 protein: CASSFIGGDRTGELFF
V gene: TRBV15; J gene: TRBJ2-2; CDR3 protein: CATSSPGLAGTGELFF
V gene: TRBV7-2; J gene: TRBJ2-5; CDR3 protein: CASSLFGTDQETQYF
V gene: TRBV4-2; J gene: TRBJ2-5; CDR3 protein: CASSQGRQETQYF
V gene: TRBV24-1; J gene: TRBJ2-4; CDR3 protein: CATSVSGQWNIQYF
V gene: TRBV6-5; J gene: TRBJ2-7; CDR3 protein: CASRPAGLTTYEQYF
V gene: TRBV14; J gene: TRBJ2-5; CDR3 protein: CASRTGLQETQYF
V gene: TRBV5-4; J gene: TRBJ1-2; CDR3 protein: CASSPTRAGPIYGYTF
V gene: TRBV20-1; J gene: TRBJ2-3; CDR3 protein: CSARDKVPAGPDTQYF
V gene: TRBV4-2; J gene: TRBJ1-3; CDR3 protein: CASSQEMRGYENTIYF
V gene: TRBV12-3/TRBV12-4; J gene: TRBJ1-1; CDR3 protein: CAGRQGAGNTEAFF
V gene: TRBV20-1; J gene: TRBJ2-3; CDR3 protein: CSARDGGGVADTQYF
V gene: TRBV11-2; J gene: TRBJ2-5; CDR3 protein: CASSPTGRETQYF
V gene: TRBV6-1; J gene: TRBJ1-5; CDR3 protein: CASSEAGGQGRPQHF
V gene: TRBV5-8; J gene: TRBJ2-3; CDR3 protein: CASSVRGDTQYF
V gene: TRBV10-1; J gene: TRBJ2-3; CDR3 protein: CASSSAGGHDTQYF
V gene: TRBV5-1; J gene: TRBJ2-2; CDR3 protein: CASSPLQGTNTGELFF
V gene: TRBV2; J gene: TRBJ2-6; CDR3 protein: CASTHPGGANVLTF
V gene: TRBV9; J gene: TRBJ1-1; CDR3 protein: CASSVDARIGGASEAFF
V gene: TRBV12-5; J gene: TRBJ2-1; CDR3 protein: CANSPPRDKDYNEQFF
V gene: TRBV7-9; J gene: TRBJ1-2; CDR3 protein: CASSTTFPGTGDYGYTF
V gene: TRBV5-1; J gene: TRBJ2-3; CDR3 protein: CASSLEAGGPPDTQYF
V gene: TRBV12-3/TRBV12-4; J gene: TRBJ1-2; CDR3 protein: CASSFRRVGNYGYTF
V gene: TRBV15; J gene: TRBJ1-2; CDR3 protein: CATSYGQAFDYTF
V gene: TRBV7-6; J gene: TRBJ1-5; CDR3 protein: CASSLGQGMGNQPQHF
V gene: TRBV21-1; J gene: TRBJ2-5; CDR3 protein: CASSKEGRGVRETQYF
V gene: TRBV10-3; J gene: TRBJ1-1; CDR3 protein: CAIAGTTNTEAFF